The 25 T cell receptor beta chains below come from one sample, sequenced in a study of blood T cell repertoires in COVID-19. Clones were sequenced by immunoSEQ multiplex PCR, and TCRdb holds only the in-frame ones, with some missing. The profile shows around 91,000 clones, over 75% of them singletons. Sequenced sample: peripheral blood. These TCRs come from a human donor in a cohort sampled during active COVID-19.

The chain links TRBV12-3 or TRBV12-4 to TRBJ2-7, with D perhaps matching TRBD2 (5 bases). The CDR3 has 13 residues. Trimming removed 5 bases at V and 0 bases at J, with 8 bases between. CDR3 sequence reads: CASSTGYSYEQYF. The CDR3 region has the DNA TGTGCCAGCAGTACGGGGTACTCCTACGAGCAGTACTTC.

The genes are TRBV6-2 or TRBV6-3 and TRBJ2-3, with TRBD2 matching 10 bases. CDR1 and CDR2 (germline): MNHEY, SVGEGT. This CDR3 contains 20 residues. After removal of 0 bases from V and 3 bases from J, the junction contained 15 bases not matched to a gene. The CDR3 region is CASSYSLKRGGARGTDTQYF. CDR3 nucleotides: TGTGCCAGCAGTTACTCGTTGAAGCGGGGGGGCGCGAGGGGAACAGATACGCAGTATTTT.

The rearrangement joins TRBV28 to TRBJ2-7; possibly TRBD1 for D (6 bases). Trimming removed 4 bases from V and 7 bases from J, with 8 bases in between. Germline CDR1 reads MDHEN; CDR2 reads SYDVKM. This CDR3 spans 11 amino acids. The CDR3 bases are TGTGCCAGCAGTTGGGGGCTTGAGCAGTACTTC. Protein: CASSWGLEQYF.

The chain couples TRBV5-1 to TRBJ1-1, with D unclear. The CDR3 loop spans 14 amino acids. Germline-derived CDR1 and CDR2 are SGHRS and YFSETQ. V shed 1 base and J shed 4 bases, with 11 bases lying between them. As DNA, the CDR3 is TGCGCCAGCAGCTTGTCGGGTGGGAGCACTGAAGCTTTCTTT. Its protein product is CASSLSGGSTEAFF.

This chain uses TRBV9 with TRBJ1-2, with D uncertain. CDR3 size: 13 residues. CDR1 and CDR2 (germline): SGDLS, YYNGEE. Trimming cost V 0 bases and J 2 bases, with 5 bases left between them. The CDR3, as DNA: TGTGCCAGCAGCGTAGGGCCCAACTATGGCTACACCTTC. It encodes CASSVGPNYGYTF.

CDR3 loop: CASSPQGQLNTEAFF. CDR3 sequence (DNA): TGTGCCAGCAGCCCACAGGGACAACTGAACACTGAAGCTTTCTTT. J is TRBJ1-1 and V is TRBV7-9, with D perhaps matching TRBD1 (6 bases). CDR3 size: 15 residues. The germline V gene encodes CDR1 SEHNR and CDR2 FQNEAQ (reference sequence). Trimming removed 5 bases at V and 0 bases at J, with 13 bases between.

The DNA for the CDR3 is TGCAGCGTTGGGGCCAGGGCCTACGAGCAGTACTTC. It codes for CSVGARAYEQYF. V gene TRBV29-1 combines with J gene TRBJ2-7; TRBD1 might be the D (5 bases). CDR3 length equals 12 residues. The germline CDR1 and CDR2 sequences are SQVTM and ANQGSEA. Trimming took off 4 bases at V and 2 bases at J, with 9 bases between the two ends.

V is TRBV6-5 and J is TRBJ1-2; 7 nucleotides match TRBD1. The CDR3 extends over 15 amino acids. From germline, CDR1 is MNHEY and CDR2 SVGAGI. The J segment lost 3 bases and the V segment lost 10 bases, leaving 14 bases of the junction unmatched. CDR3 protein: CAISQAITGDYGYTF. CDR3 DNA sequence: TGTGCCATCTCTCAAGCGATAACAGGGGACTATGGCTACACCTTC.

The chain is built from TRBV4-1 and TRBJ2-7; TRBD1 matches at 10 bases. This CDR3 has 21 amino acids. V trimming: 0 bases; J trimming: 3 bases; junction bases outside the gene matches: 20. Germline CDR1 reads MGHRA; CDR2 reads YSYEKL. The CDR3: CASSQERDRGLRLATHYEQYF. The DNA for the CDR3 is TGCGCCAGCAGCCAAGAGCGGGACAGGGGATTGAGACTTGCGACTCACTACGAGCAGTACTTC.

V usage is TRBV18 and J usage is TRBJ2-7; weak D call: TRBD1 (6 bases). Germline V gene data show CDR1 as KGHSH and CDR2 as LQKENI. There are 14 residues in the CDR3. Trimming took 1 base from V and 1 from J, leaving 8 bases between them. CDR3 protein: CASSPLDSSYEQYF. CDR3 nucleotide sequence: TGTGCCAGCTCACCACTGGACAGTTCCTACGAGCAGTACTTC.

This sequence joins TRBV5-4 and TRBJ2-3; 9 positions agree with TRBD2. V lost 0 bases, J lost 3 bases, and 11 bases stayed unmatched. Per germline, CDR1 SGHNT and CDR2 YYREEE (reference sequence). The CDR3 covers 18 residues. The CDR3 loop reads CASSLGSRGRAGTDTQYF. The CDR3 region has the DNA TGTGCCAGCAGCTTGGGGTCGCGCGGGAGGGCCGGAACAGATACGCAGTATTTT.

The rearrangement uses TRBV12-3 or TRBV12-4 and TRBJ2-3; TRBD2 might be the D (6 bases). This CDR3 region has 13 residues. The V end was cut by 1 base, the J end by 6 bases, with 8 bases between. The CDR3 is CASSLVGRDTQYF. The DNA of the CDR3 is TGTGCCAGCAGTTTAGTAGGGAGGGATACGCAGTATTTT.

Regarding this clone: Other nucleotide sequences from this sample produce the same CDR3. V and J are TRBV7-8 and TRBJ2-5; D may be TRBD2 (5 bases). This CDR3 is built from 16 residues. Trimming left V 5 bases short and J 8 bases short, with 24 bases between. Germline V gene sequence: CDR1 SGHVS, CDR2 FQNEAQ. The chain's CDR3 is CASSLLPVSIRGTQYF. DNA for the CDR3: TGTGCCAGCAGCCTCCTCCCCGTCTCAATCCGGGGAACCCAGTACTTC.

In DNA, the CDR3 is TGTGCCAGCAGCTTGGGGGCCCGAGGCTATGGCTACACCTTC. This encodes CASSLGARGYGYTF. V gene TRBV7-9 combines with J gene TRBJ1-2; possibly TRBD1 for D (6 bases). The CDR3 has 14 amino acids. The germline V and J ends were trimmed by 3 bases and 4 bases, with 12 bases remaining between them. Germline CDR1 is SEHNR and CDR2 is FQNEAQ (reference sequence). Full variable domain (missing parts from reference TRBV7-9 and TRBJ1-2): DTGVSQNPRHKITKRGQNVTFRCDPISEHNRLYWYRQTLGQGPEFLTYFQNEAQLEKSRLLSDRFSAERPKGSFSTLEIQRTEQGDSAMYLCASSLGARGYGYTFGSGTRLTVV.

Remarks on this clone: This clone may be a read error of a much larger clone one base away. The chain is built from TRBV6-6 and TRBJ1-1; possibly TRBD1 for D (6 bases). From germline, CDR1 is MNHNY and CDR2 SVGAGI (reference sequence). The CDR3 consists of 12 residues. V was clipped by 6 bases and J by 1 base, with 6 bases between them. CDR3 loop: CASRQGNTEAFF. The CDR3 nucleotides read TGTGCCAGCAGACAGGGGAACACTGAAGCTTTCTTT.

The chain joins TRBV6-2 or TRBV6-3 to TRBJ2-5; D remains ambiguous. The CDR3 is 13 amino acids. Trimming took 6 bases from V and 2 from J, leaving 10 bases between them. The germline gives CDR1 MNHEY, CDR2 SVGEGT. CDR3 residues: CASSRLLQETQYF. The CDR3 DNA reads as TGTGCCAGCAGCCGACTTTTACAAGAGACCCAGTACTTC.

V usage is TRBV5-1 and J usage is TRBJ1-1; 12 bases line up with TRBD1. The V gene's germline CDR1 is SGHRS and CDR2 YFSETQ. The CDR3 length is 14 residues. After removal of 3 bases from V and 7 bases from J, the junction contained 4 bases not matched to a gene. CDR3 region: CASSSGTGGFEAFF. Written as DNA, the CDR3 is TGCGCCAGCAGCTCCGGGACAGGGGGCTTTGAAGCTTTCTTT.

This clone was detected only a few times. This sequence joins TRBV28 and TRBJ2-7; D unclear. The CDR3 contains 11 residues. CDR1 and CDR2 from the germline V gene are MDHEN and SYDVKM. Trimming took 3 bases from V and 9 from J, leaving 9 bases between them. CDR3 sequence: CASSFEAVQYF. The CDR3, as DNA: TGTGCCAGCAGTTTTGAAGCTGTGCAGTACTTC.

This sequence joins TRBV7-2 and TRBJ2-5, with D tentatively TRBD2 (6 bases). V was pared by 6 bases and J by 7 bases, with 27 bases between. CDR1 and CDR2 from the germline V gene are SGHTA and FQGNSA. This CDR3 comprises 17 residues. Written as DNA, the CDR3 is TGTGCCAGCAGTCCCACTCCAGCGGGCAGACCGGGCGCGACCCAGTACTTC. Encoded protein: CASSPTPAGRPGATQYF.

V gene TRBV27 combines with J gene TRBJ2-1, with D possibly matching TRBD1 (5 bases). Trimming pared 3 bases from V and 4 bases from J, leaving 7 bases between. The CDR3 runs to 13 residues. Looked up from germline, CDR1 is MNHEY and CDR2 is SMNVEV (reference sequence). This CDR3 reads CASSFSGYNEQFF. The CDR3 coding sequence is TGTGCCAGCAGTTTTTCAGGGTACAATGAGCAGTTCTTC.

This chain's CDR3 is CASSSARETYEQYF. The DNA of the CDR3 is TGTGCCAGCAGTTCGGCGCGGGAGACCTACGAGCAGTACTTC. V is TRBV27 and J is TRBJ2-7, with 7 bases lining up with TRBD2. The CDR3 extends over 14 amino acids. Germline V gene data show CDR1 as MNHEY and CDR2 as SMNVEV (reference sequence). The trim removed 4 bases at V and 2 bases at J, leaving 5 bases unmatched.

The rearrangement links TRBV11-3 to TRBJ2-5; 7 bases map to TRBD1. From germline, CDR1 is SGHNT and CDR2 YENEEA. This CDR3 has 14 amino acids. V shed 5 bases, J shed 2 bases, and the junction held 5 bases outside the gene matches. CDR3 loop: CASSITGVQETQYF. The CDR3 bases are TGTGCCAGCAGCATAACAGGGGTTCAAGAGACCCAGTACTTC.

The genes are TRBV9 and TRBJ1-2, with 12 bases matching TRBD1. The CDR3 has 16 residues. The V gene end was trimmed by 4 bases and the J gene end by 7 bases; junction bases not matched to a gene: 11. Germline lookup yields CDR1 SGDLS and CDR2 YYNGEE. Here the CDR3 reads CASSPGTGGGMGGYTF. CDR3 sequence (DNA): TGTGCCAGCAGCCCTGGGACAGGGGGCGGAATGGGTGGCTACACCTTC.

This chain joins TRBV3-1 (or the pseudogene TRBV3-2) and TRBJ2-7; 7 bases are shared with TRBD2. Germline CDR1 LGHDT, CDR2 YNNKEL (reference sequence). The ends lost 0 bases at V and 5 bases at J; junction bases unmatched: 7. The CDR3 runs 15 residues. The CDR3 DNA is TGTGCCAGCAGCCAAGATACGAGCGGGGTTAACGAGCAGTACTTC. It specifies CASSQDTSGVNEQYF.

The chain employs TRBV5-1 and TRBJ1-4, with D tentatively TRBD1 (6 bases). The CDR3 covers 16 residues. Germline CDR1 SGHRS, CDR2 YFSETQ. Trimming took 4 bases from V and 6 from J, leaving 19 bases between them. The CDR3 nucleotides are TGCGCCAGCAGCCAACAACCACAGGGTTTGGATGAAAAACTGTTTTTT. Amino acids: CASSQQPQGLDEKLFF. Full variable domain (remainder filled in from reference TRBV5-1 and TRBJ1-4): KAGVTQTPRYLIKTRGQQVTLSCSPISGHRSVSWYQQTPGQGLQFLFEYFSETQRNKGNFPGRFSGRQFSNSRSEMNVSTLELGDSALYLCASSQQPQGLDEKLFFGSGTQLSVL.